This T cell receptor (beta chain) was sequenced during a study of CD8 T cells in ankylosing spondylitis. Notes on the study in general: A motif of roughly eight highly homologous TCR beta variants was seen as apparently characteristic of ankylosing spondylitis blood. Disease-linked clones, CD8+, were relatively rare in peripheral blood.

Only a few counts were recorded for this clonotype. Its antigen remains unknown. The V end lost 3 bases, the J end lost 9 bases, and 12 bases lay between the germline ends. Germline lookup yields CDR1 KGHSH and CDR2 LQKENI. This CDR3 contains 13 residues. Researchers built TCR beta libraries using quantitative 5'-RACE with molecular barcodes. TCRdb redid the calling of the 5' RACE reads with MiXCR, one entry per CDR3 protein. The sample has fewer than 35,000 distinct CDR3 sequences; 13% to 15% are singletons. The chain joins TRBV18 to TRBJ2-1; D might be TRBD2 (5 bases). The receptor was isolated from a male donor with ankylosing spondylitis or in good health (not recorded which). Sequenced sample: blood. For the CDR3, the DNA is TGTGCCAGCTCACCGGTCGCCGGAGGTGAGCAGTTCTTC. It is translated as CASSPVAGGEQFF. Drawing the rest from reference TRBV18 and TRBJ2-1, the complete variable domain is NAGVMQNPRHLVRRRGQEARLRCSPMKGHSHVYWYRQLPEEGLKFMVYLQKENIIDESGMPKERFSAEFPKEGPSILRIQQVVRGDSAAYFCASSPVAGGEQFFGPGTRLTVL.